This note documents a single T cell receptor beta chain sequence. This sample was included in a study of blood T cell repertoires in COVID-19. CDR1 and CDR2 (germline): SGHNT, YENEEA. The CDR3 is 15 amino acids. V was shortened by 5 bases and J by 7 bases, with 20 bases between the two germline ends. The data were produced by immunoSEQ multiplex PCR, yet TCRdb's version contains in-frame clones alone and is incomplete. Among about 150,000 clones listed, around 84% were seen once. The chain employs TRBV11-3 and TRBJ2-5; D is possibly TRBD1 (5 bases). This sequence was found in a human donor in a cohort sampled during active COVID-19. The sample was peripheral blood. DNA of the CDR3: TGTGCCAGCAGCCCGGAACTCCTTGGGGCGGCGACCCAGTACTTC. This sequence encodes CASSPELLGAATQYF.